This T cell receptor beta chain was documented in a study of cytotoxic CD8 clonotypes in ibrutinib-treated CLL. Regarding the study as a whole: Clonotypes that were public were uncommon, and they contracted or stayed stable on treatment.

TCRdb keeps only in-frame clones here, not all; method: immunoSEQ multiplex PCR. This table has hundreds of thousands of clones, 70% appearing once. Turning to this clone: Its antigen is not known.

This CDR3 spans 14 amino acids. Trimming removed 2 bases from V and 2 bases from J, with 7 bases in between. CDR1 is KGHSH, CDR2 LQKENI, per germline. The clonotype comes from a human donor with chronic lymphocytic leukemia. The source material was PBMCs, sampled after 24 months of ibrutinib treatment. The chain uses TRBV18 and TRBJ1-3; D is ambiguous. The CDR3 DNA reads as TGTGCCAGCTCACCAGGGATTGCTGGAAACACCATATATTTT. Residues: CASSPGIAGNTIYF.